This T cell receptor beta chain was identified in a study of blood T cell repertoires in COVID-19. Study details: Sites in the United States, Italy and Spain provided acute and convalescent COVID-19 samples.

TCRdb keeps only in-frame clones here, not all; method: immunoSEQ multiplex PCR. The table lists approximately 12,000 clones, more than 90% of them singletons. Deletions cut 6 bases from V and 2 bases from J, with 16 bases between. The CDR3 totals 15 residues. Germline CDR1 and CDR2: KGHSH and LQKENI. The chain uses TRBV18 and TRBJ1-2, with D perhaps TRBD1 (6 bases). Sequencing input: peripheral blood. This clonotype originated in a man aged 65 to 79 with active COVID-19. This chain's CDR3 is CASSVQGRSNYGYTF. The DNA of the CDR3 is TGTGCCAGCTCCGTACAGGGTCGTTCGAACTATGGCTACACCTTC.